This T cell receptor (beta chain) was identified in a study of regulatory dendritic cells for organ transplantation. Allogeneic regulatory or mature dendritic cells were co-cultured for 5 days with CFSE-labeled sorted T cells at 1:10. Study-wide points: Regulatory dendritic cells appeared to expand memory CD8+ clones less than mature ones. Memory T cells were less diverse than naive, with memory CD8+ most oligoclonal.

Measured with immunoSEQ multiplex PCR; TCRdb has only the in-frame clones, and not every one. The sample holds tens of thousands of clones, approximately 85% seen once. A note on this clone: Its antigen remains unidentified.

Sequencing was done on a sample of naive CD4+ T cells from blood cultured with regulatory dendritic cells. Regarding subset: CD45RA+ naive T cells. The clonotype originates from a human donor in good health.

CDR3: CASSGTSGRTGYEQYF. CDR3 nucleotides: TGTGCCAGCAGTGGAACTAGCGGGAGGACTGGGTACGAGCAGTACTTC. The rearrangement joins TRBV2 to TRBJ2-7; 12 bases map to TRBD2. J lost 4 bases, V lost 4 bases, and 8 bases had no gene match. The germline CDR1 and CDR2 sequences are SNHLY and FYNNEI. This CDR3 has 16 amino acids.